Below, 11 T cell receptor beta chains from the same sample are listed, as sequenced in a study of T cell responses to AZD1222 COVID-19 vaccine. Generated by immunoSEQ multiplex PCR, the TCRdb table keeps only in-frame clones and is missing some. The repertoire holds tens of thousands of clones, with around nine tenths as singletons. This specimen was peripheral blood, taken on day 0 of AZD1222 vaccination. The receptors originated from an adult in good health.

The gene calls are TRBV29-1 and TRBJ2-5; 8 nucleotides match TRBD1. The germline V gene has CDR1 SQVTM and CDR2 ANQGSEA. The CDR3 is made up of 13 amino acids. V shed 7 bases and J 5 bases; nucleotides not matched to a gene: 9. For the CDR3, the DNA is TGCAGCGCCGCCCAGGGGGCTGTGGAGACCCAGTACTTC. Translated, it gives CSAAQGAVETQYF.

V gene TRBV18 combines with J gene TRBJ1-5; tentatively, D is TRBD1 (6 bases). CDR1 KGHSH and CDR2 LQKENI come from the germline V gene. Trimming cost V 3 bases and J 8 bases, with 17 bases left between them. This CDR3 has 15 residues. The CDR3 is CASSPAAGAGEPQHF. The CDR3 nucleotides are TGTGCCAGCTCACCCGCAGCAGGGGCTGGGGAGCCCCAGCATTTT.

The chain is built from TRBV5-1 and TRBJ1-4; D perhaps matches TRBD1 (5 bases). The CDR3 runs to 14 residues. In germline, CDR1 is SGHRS, CDR2 YFSETQ. Trimming stripped 2 bases from V and 7 bases from J, with 12 bases between. CDR3 nucleotide sequence: TGCGCCAGCAGCTTCGGGACTAGTGGTGAAAAACTGTTTTTT. Translated: CASSFGTSGEKLFF.

The rearrangement joins TRBV4-2 to TRBJ1-4; unclear D gene. This CDR3 region has 13 residues. Germline V CDR1 and CDR2: LGHNA, YNFKEQ. V dropped 0 bases and J dropped 8 bases, with 7 bases sitting between them. CDR3 protein: CASSQDLGEKLFF. The CDR3 nucleotides are TGTGCCAGCAGCCAAGATCTAGGGGAAAAACTGTTTTTT.

The chain links TRBV6-4 to TRBJ1-1, with a possible D match to TRBD1 (5 bases). Trimming pared 10 bases from V and 1 base from J, leaving 16 bases between. The CDR3 length is 14 residues. The germline V gene encodes CDR1 MRHNA and CDR2 SNTAGT. The CDR3 DNA sequence: TGTGCCACCAGGAGGGAGGGGTGGAACACTGAAGCTTTCTTT. Protein sequence: CATRREGWNTEAFF.

This clone was observed a single time. V gene TRBV24-1 combines with J gene TRBJ1-1; no clear D. With 5 bases removed from V and 1 base from J, the gap between germline ends came to 7 bases. Looked up from germline, CDR1 is KGHDR and CDR2 is SFDVKD. CDR3 length: 13 residues. CDR3: CATSVWRNTEAFF. The DNA for the CDR3 is TGTGCCACCAGTGTCTGGCGGAACACTGAAGCTTTCTTT.

The chain is built from TRBV3-1 (or the pseudogene TRBV3-2) and TRBJ1-4, with 9 bases identical to TRBD1. From germline, CDR1 is LGHDT and CDR2 YNNKEL (reference sequence). This CDR3 is 15 amino acids long. The junction had 8 bases not matched to a gene; V was cut back by 5 bases and J by 7 bases. The CDR3 DNA sequence: TGTGCCAGCAGCTTTCAGGGACAGGGTAGTGAAAAACTGTTTTTT. As protein: CASSFQGQGSEKLFF.

The chain joins TRBV10-3 to TRBJ2-7; a weak D match, TRBD1 (6 bases). Germline values: CDR1 ENHRY, CDR2 SYGVKD. Trimming cost V 4 bases and J 0 bases, with 7 bases left between them. The CDR3 contains 13 residues. CDR3 region: CAISGDNSYEQYF. The CDR3 DNA follows: TGTGCCATCAGTGGGGACAACTCCTACGAGCAGTACTTC.

The rearrangement links TRBV27 to TRBJ1-5; TRBD1 matches 7 bases. The V gene's germline CDR1 is MNHEY and CDR2 SMNVEV (reference sequence). With 4 bases clipped from V and 3 bases from J, the junction kept 9 bases outside the gene matches. The CDR3 contains 16 residues. CDR3 region: CASSSDREQANQPQHF. In DNA form, the CDR3 reads TGTGCCAGCAGTTCCGACAGGGAACAGGCCAATCAGCCCCAGCATTTT.

Points on this clone: Other DNA sequences in this sample translate to the same CDR3. This chain joins TRBV30 and TRBJ1-2; D is possibly TRBD1 (5 bases). This CDR3 region has 10 residues. In germline, CDR1 is GTSNPN, CDR2 SVGIG (reference sequence). Trimming removed 3 bases at V and 7 bases at J, with 6 bases between. The CDR3 region has the DNA TGTGCCTGGAGAAGGGGTGGCTACACCTTC. This translates into CAWRRGGYTF.

The chain joins TRBV7-9 to TRBJ1-2, with a possible D match to TRBD1 (6 bases). This CDR3 has 16 amino acids. Looked up from germline, CDR1 is SEHNR and CDR2 is FQNEAQ (reference sequence). V lost 0 bases, J lost 1 base, and 12 bases lay in between. The CDR3 DNA reads as TGTGCCAGCAGCTTAGCCGGGGGCGAGAGTAACTATGGCTACACCTTC. This translates into CASSLAGGESNYGYTF.